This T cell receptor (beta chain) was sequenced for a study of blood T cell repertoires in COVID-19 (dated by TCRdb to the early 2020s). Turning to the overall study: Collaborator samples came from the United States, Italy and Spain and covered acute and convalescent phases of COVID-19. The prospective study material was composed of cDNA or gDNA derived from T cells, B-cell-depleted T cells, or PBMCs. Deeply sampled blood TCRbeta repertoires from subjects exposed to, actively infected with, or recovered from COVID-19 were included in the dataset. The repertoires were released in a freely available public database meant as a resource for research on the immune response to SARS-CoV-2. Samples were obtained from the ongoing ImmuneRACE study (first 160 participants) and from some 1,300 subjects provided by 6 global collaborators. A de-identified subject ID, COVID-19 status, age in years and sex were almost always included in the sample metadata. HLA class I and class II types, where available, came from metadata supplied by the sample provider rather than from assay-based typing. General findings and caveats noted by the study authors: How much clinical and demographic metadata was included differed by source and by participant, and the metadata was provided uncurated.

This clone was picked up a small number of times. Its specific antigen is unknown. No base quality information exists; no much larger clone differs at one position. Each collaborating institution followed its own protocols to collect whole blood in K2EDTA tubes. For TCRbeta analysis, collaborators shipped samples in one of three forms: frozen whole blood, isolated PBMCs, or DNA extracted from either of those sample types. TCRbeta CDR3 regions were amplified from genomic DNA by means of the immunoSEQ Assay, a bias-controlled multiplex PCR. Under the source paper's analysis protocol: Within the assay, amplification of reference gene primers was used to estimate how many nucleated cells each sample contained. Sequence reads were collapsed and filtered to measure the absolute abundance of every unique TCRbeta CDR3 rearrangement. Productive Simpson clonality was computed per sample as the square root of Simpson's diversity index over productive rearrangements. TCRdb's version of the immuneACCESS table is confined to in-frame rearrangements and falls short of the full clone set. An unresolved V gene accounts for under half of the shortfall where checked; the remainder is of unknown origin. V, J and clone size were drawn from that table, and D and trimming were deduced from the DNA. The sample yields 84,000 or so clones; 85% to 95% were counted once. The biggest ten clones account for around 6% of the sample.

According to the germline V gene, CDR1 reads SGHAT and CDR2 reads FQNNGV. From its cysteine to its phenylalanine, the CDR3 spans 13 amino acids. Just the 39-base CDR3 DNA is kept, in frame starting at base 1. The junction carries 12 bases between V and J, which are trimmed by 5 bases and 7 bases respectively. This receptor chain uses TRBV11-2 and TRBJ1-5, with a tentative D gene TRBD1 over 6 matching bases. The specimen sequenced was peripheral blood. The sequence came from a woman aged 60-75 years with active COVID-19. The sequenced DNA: TGTGCCAGCAGCCACCAGGGGAAGCAGCCCCAGCATTTT. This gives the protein CASSHQGKQPQHF.